This paragraph covers one T cell receptor (beta chain) sequence. PCR was performed a second time for about 7 to 12 cycles using a sample-barcoded 5' primer and a J-beta primer mix. MiXCR, run by TCRdb on the 5' RACE reads, gives a single entry per CDR3 protein. Among some 1,500,000 distinct CDR3 sequences listed, approximately 43% were seen once. The total RNA that was extracted per sample amounted to at least 5.5 micrograms. The record originates from a study of blood T cells in healthy people across ages. Sequencing was performed on blood. The clonotype comes from a woman younger than 30 in good health.

The CDR3: CATSSGGSSTDTQYF. DNA for the CDR3: TGTGCCACCAGCAGCGGGGGGTCTAGCACAGATACGCAGTATTTT. The chain has TRBV15 and TRBJ2-3; TRBD2 matches 7 bases. The CDR3 has 15 amino acids. CDR1 and CDR2 from the germline V gene are LNHNV and YYDKDF (reference sequence). V shed 3 bases, J shed 0 bases, and the junction held 3 bases outside the gene matches.